The next 16 T cell receptor beta chains were all read from a single sample in a study of CD8+ T cells in alopecia areata. Reverse transcribed after extraction, RNA yielded cDNA as the sequencing template. Measured with immunoSEQ multiplex PCR; TCRdb has only the in-frame clones, and not every one. The sample consists of about 210,000 clones, 40% to 45% of them appearing once. The treatment denotes: oral pan-JAK inhibitor, 5-10 mg twice daily. The material sequenced was CD4+ T cells sorted from blood, taken at approximately week 36, from a patient treated with tofacitinib. The receptors derive from a human donor with alopecia areata.

Note on this clone: This specimen includes other DNA sequences encoding the same CDR3. The J gene is TRBJ1-1, the V gene TRBV29-1, with D perhaps matching TRBD1 (6 bases). The V and J ends lost 4 bases and 8 bases respectively, with 8 bases between them. CDR1 SQVTM and CDR2 ANQGSEA come from the germline V gene. The CDR3 consists of 10 residues. This CDR3 is CSVAGTEAFF. DNA of the CDR3: TGCAGCGTTGCCGGGACAGAAGCTTTCTTT.

V and J are TRBV6-1 and TRBJ1-2, with D tentatively TRBD1 (6 bases). CDR1 and CDR2 (germline): MNHNS, SASEGT. CDR3 length: 14 residues. The ends were cut back, 2 bases at V and 6 bases at J, with 13 bases in the middle. Here the CDR3 DNA reads TGTGCCAGCAGTGAACGCGCCAGGGGTCATGGCTACACCTTC. Amino acid sequence: CASSERARGHGYTF.

This chain joins TRBV6-6 and TRBJ1-4; unclear D gene. The germline V gene encodes CDR1 MNHNY and CDR2 SVGAGI (reference sequence). Trimming shortened V by 2 bases and J by 4 bases, and 5 bases separated the two germline ends. The CDR3 spans 13 residues. CDR3 sequence reads: CASSYRVNEKLFF. Here the CDR3 DNA reads TGTGCCAGCAGTTACAGAGTTAATGAAAAACTGTTTTTT.

The chain employs TRBV21-1 and TRBJ2-5; TRBD1, the table's D call, lacks a check against the DNA. TRBV21-1 is a recognized pseudogene. The CDR3 contains 14 residues. The CDR3 sequence is CASTGTRRSETQYF. The CDR3 coding sequence is TGTGCCAGCACCGGGACACGCAGGTCGGAGACCCAGTACTTC.

This clone was recorded a few times. V and J are TRBV30 and TRBJ2-2; possible D gene TRBD2, 6 bases. The V end was cut by 8 bases, the J end by 0 bases, with 13 bases between. The CDR3 consists of 14 residues. Germline V gene lookup returns CDR1 GTSNPN and CDR2 SVGIG (reference sequence). The CDR3 protein is CAAKRAANTGELFF. For the CDR3, the DNA is TGTGCCGCTAAGCGGGCTGCGAACACCGGGGAGCTGTTTTTT. Full variable domain (missing parts from reference TRBV30 and TRBJ2-2): SQTIHQWPATLVQPVGSPLSLECTVEGTSNPNLYWYRQAAGRGLQLLFYSVGIGQISSEVPQNLSASRPQDRQFILSSKKLLLSDSGFYLCAAKRAANTGELFFGEGSRLTVL.

The CDR3 nucleotides read TGTGCCACCCGGGGTAGCGGGAACACCGGGGAGCTGTTTTTT. It is translated as CATRGSGNTGELFF. The J gene is TRBJ2-2, the V gene TRBV15, with D tentatively TRBD2 (6 bases). V dropped 8 bases and J dropped 1 base, with 11 bases sitting between them. Germline V gene data show CDR1 as LNHNV and CDR2 as YYDKDF (reference sequence). This CDR3 contains 14 residues.

The CDR3 loop reads CASSSLQGLNYGYTF. The CDR3 DNA reads as TGTGCCAGCAGCTCCCTCCAGGGCCTGAACTATGGCTACACCTTC. The V and J genes are TRBV7-2 and TRBJ1-2, with a tentative D call TRBD1 (5 bases). CDR1 is SGHTA, CDR2 FQGNSA, per germline. Trimming removed 4 bases at V and 2 bases at J, with 14 bases between. The CDR3 has 15 residues.

The V call is TRBV2, the J call TRBJ2-3, with TRBD2 matching over 7 bases. The CDR3 totals 13 residues. J gave up 4 bases and V 8 bases, and 6 bases lay outside the gene matches. Germline CDR1 and CDR2: SNHLY and FYNNEI. In DNA, the CDR3 is TGTGCCAGCCTACTGGGGGGGTCAGATACGCAGTATTTT. Translation gives CASLLGGSDTQYF.

The chain combines TRBV9 with TRBJ1-3; no firm D call. Germline CDR1 is SGDLS and CDR2 is YYNGEE. The CDR3 has 15 amino acids. V lost 2 bases and J 0 bases, leaving 9 bases between the germline ends. For the CDR3, the DNA is TGTGCCAGCAGCGTTAGCGATACCTCTGGAAACACCATATATTTT. Its protein product is CASSVSDTSGNTIYF.

The chain uses TRBV4-2 and TRBJ1-1, with 9 bases lining up with TRBD1. The germline CDR1 and CDR2 sequences are LGHNA and YNFKEQ. With 3 bases clipped from V and 1 base from J, the junction kept 6 bases outside the gene matches. This CDR3 comprises 16 residues. As DNA, the CDR3 is TGTGCCAGCAGCCAGGCTGGACAGGGGAGGAACACTGAAGCTTTCTTT. This sequence encodes CASSQAGQGRNTEAFF.

Only a few counts were recorded for this clone. This chain links TRBV30 with TRBJ2-6; TRBD1 is a possible D gene (6 bases). There are 16 residues in the CDR3. The V gene lost 4 bases and the J gene lost 0 bases, with 13 bases spanning the gap. CDR1 and CDR2 from the germline V gene are GTSNPN and SVGIG (reference sequence). CDR3 nucleotide sequence: TGTGCCTGGACCAGGGACATCCCCTCTGGGGCCAACGTCCTGACTTTC. Amino acid sequence: CAWTRDIPSGANVLTF.

CDR3 nucleotides: TGTGCCACCAGCAGTGAACCGGACAGCAACTATGGCTACACCTTC. Its protein product is CATSSEPDSNYGYTF. The chain is built from TRBV15 and TRBJ1-2; a possible D gene is TRBD1 (6 bases). Per germline, CDR1 LNHNV and CDR2 YYDKDF (reference sequence). The CDR3 has 15 residues. Between the trimmed V and J ends, which lost 3 bases and 2 bases, there was a span of 13 bases.

On this clone: The same CDR3 can be traced to other DNA sequences in this sample. The rearrangement uses TRBV5-1 and TRBJ1-1; no firm D call. Trimming pared 2 bases from V and 1 base from J, leaving 6 bases between. This CDR3 comprises 13 residues. CDR1 SGHRS and CDR2 YFSETQ come from the germline V gene. CDR3 region: CASSLDRNTEAFF. Here the CDR3 DNA reads TGCGCCAGCAGCTTAGATAGGAACACTGAAGCTTTCTTT.

The J gene is TRBJ2-1, the V gene TRBV30, with TRBD2 identical over 8 bases. Germline CDR1 GTSNPN, CDR2 SVGIG (reference sequence). The CDR3 contains 14 residues. V lost 3 bases, J lost 9 bases, and 10 bases stayed unmatched. The CDR3 reads CAWRGAGGRGEQFF. The CDR3 bases are TGTGCCTGGAGAGGCGCGGGAGGACGTGGTGAGCAGTTCTTC.

The genes are TRBV2 and TRBJ2-7; either TRBD1 or TRBD2 may fit D (5 bases each). The CDR3 is 14 amino acids. CDR1 and CDR2 (germline): SNHLY, FYNNEI. V lost 5 bases and J lost 3, with 14 bases in between. The CDR3, as DNA: TGTGCCAGCAGTCAACGGGACGGCTACTACGAGCAGTACTTC. This translates into CASSQRDGYYEQYF.

This clone was found a few times. The V gene is TRBV30, the J gene TRBJ2-3; D might be TRBD1 (6 bases). This CDR3 comprises 12 residues. Germline V lookup: CDR1 GTSNPN, CDR2 SVGIG (reference sequence). Deletions cut 2 bases from V and 8 bases from J, with 11 bases between. CDR3 loop: CAWSRTDGTQYF. The CDR3 bases are TGTGCCTGGAGTAGGACAGACGGTACGCAGTATTTT.